The 19 T cell receptor beta chains below all came from one sample that was sequenced in a study of T cells after yellow fever vaccination. TCRdb called the 5' RACE reads again in MiXCR, with one record for every CDR3 protein. The sample shows just under 600,000 distinct CDR3 sequences, around an eighth of them seen only once. Sequenced here: PBMCs, sampled on the day of the yellow fever booster vaccination. These receptor sequences come from a man aged 25-45 years who received the YFV17D yellow fever vaccine.

The rearrangement uses TRBV7-2 and TRBJ2-5; 7 bases map to TRBD2. With V trimmed by 3 bases and J by 5 bases, 6 bases remained unmatched. Per the germline V gene, CDR1 is SGHTA and CDR2 is FQGNSA. The CDR3 has 14 amino acids. The CDR3 bases are TGTGCCAGCAGCTTTTTGCGGGAGAGCGAGACCCAGTACTTC. Translated: CASSFLRESETQYF.

This clonotype was detected only a few times. The chain uses TRBV7-8 and TRBJ2-1, with a weak D call TRBD1 (7 bases). The germline V gene encodes CDR1 SGHVS and CDR2 FQNEAQ. This CDR3 region has 15 residues. Trimming pared 5 bases from V and 3 bases from J, leaving 14 bases between. Here the CDR3 reads CASSAPGGSYNEQFF. The CDR3 DNA reads TGTGCCAGCAGCGCGCCAGGGGGGAGCTACAATGAGCAGTTCTTC.

The table lists this clonotype with a few counts. The J gene is TRBJ2-5, the V gene TRBV7-2, with TRBD2 identical over 8 bases. The CDR3 totals 14 residues. Trimming removed 8 bases from V and 5 bases from J; junction bases left unmatched: 10. Looked up from germline, CDR1 is SGHTA and CDR2 is FQGNSA. The CDR3 spells CASGISGKGETQYF. In DNA form, the CDR3 reads TGTGCCAGCGGGATTAGCGGGAAAGGGGAGACCCAGTACTTC.

V usage is TRBV19 and J usage is TRBJ1-2; TRBD1 matches 7 bases. Germline V gene sequence: CDR1 LNHDA, CDR2 SQIVND (reference sequence). J lost 4 bases, V lost 4 bases, and 9 bases had no gene match. The CDR3 runs 15 residues. The DNA for the CDR3 is TGTGCCAGTAGTACGCTACTTCGACAGGGCTATGGCTACACCTTC. This sequence encodes CASSTLLRQGYGYTF.

This clonotype was counted between two and nine times. The genes are TRBV6-1 and TRBJ2-1; D might be TRBD1 or TRBD2, each matching 5 bases. V was trimmed by 4 bases and J by 2 bases, leaving 18 bases between them. Looked up from germline, CDR1 is MNHNS and CDR2 is SASEGT. The CDR3 runs to 17 residues. The CDR3 DNA sequence: TGTGCCAGCAGTGGTGGGACGGTTGGCGGTCCCTACAATGAGCAGTTCTTC. Translated: CASSGGTVGGPYNEQFF.

The chain has TRBV28 and TRBJ2-3; D may be TRBD2 (5 bases). CDR3 size: 14 residues. Trimming stripped 1 base from V and 8 bases from J, with 13 bases between. Germline V gene lookup returns CDR1 MDHEN and CDR2 SYDVKM. The CDR3: CASSLFGRRGTQYF. The CDR3 DNA is TGTGCCAGCAGTTTATTCGGCCGTCGGGGTACGCAGTATTTT. Using reference TRBV28 and TRBJ2-3 for the parts outside the CDR3, the full variable domain is DVKVTQSSRYLVKRTGEKVFLECVQDMDHENMFWYRQDPGLGLRLIYFSYDVKMKEKGDIPEGYSVSREKKERFSLILESASTNQTSMYLCASSLFGRRGTQYFGPGTRLTVL.

This chain connects TRBV19 to TRBJ1-1, with D unresolved. This CDR3 is built from 13 residues. Trimming shortened V by 3 bases and J by 0 bases, and 5 bases separated the two germline ends. Looked up from germline, CDR1 is LNHDA and CDR2 is SQIVND (reference sequence). The CDR3 bases are TGTGCCAGTAGTATGGTGGTGAACACTGAAGCTTTCTTT. Amino acids: CASSMVVNTEAFF. Based on the CDR3 plus reference TRBV19 and TRBJ1-1, the full variable domain is DGGITQSPKYLFRKEGQNVTLSCEQNLNHDAMYWYRQDPGQGLRLIYYSQIVNDFQKGDIAEGYSVSREKKESFPLTVTSAQKNPTAFYLCASSMVVNTEAFFGQGTRLTVV.

This clonotype was seen a few times. The rearrangement joins TRBV18 to TRBJ2-6; TRBD1 matches at 8 bases. Trimming at V came to 4 bases and at J to 4 bases, leaving 12 bases not matched to a gene. CDR3 length: 18 residues. CDR1 is KGHSH, CDR2 LQKENI, per germline. DNA of the CDR3: TGTGCCAGCTCACGGCCGGGACAGGCGGTCTACGGGGCCAACGTCCTGACTTTC. Its protein is CASSRPGQAVYGANVLTF. Looking up the rest from reference TRBV18 and TRBJ2-6 gives the full variable domain: NAGVMQNPRHLVRRRGQEARLRCSPMKGHSHVYWYRQLPEEGLKFMVYLQKENIIDESGMPKERFSAEFPKEGPSILRIQQVVRGDSAAYFCASSRPGQAVYGANVLTFGAGSRLTVL.

The sample holds many counts of this clonotype. The chain uses TRBV18 and TRBJ2-5, with D possibly being TRBD2 (5 bases). This CDR3 contains 13 residues. V was shortened by 3 bases and J by 7 bases, with 12 bases between the two germline ends. Germline CDR1 KGHSH, CDR2 LQKENI. The CDR3 region has the DNA TGTGCCAGCTCACCGAAGGACGGAGGGACCCAGTACTTC. This sequence encodes CASSPKDGGTQYF.

The V call is TRBV9, the J call TRBJ2-3; weak D call: TRBD2 (6 bases). CDR3 size: 15 residues. Germline CDR1 reads SGDLS; CDR2 reads YYNGEE. Trimming removed 6 bases at V and 5 bases at J, with 19 bases between. The DNA of the CDR3 is TGTGCCAGCAACATAAACCCGGGAGTAGGAGATACGCAGTATTTT. Translation gives CASNINPGVGDTQYF.

This clonotype was picked up a small number of times. CDR3: CASSPPGRDTEAFF. The CDR3 DNA sequence: TGTGCCAGCTCACCACCGGGCCGGGACACTGAAGCTTTCTTT. The J gene is TRBJ1-1, the V gene TRBV18, with unresolved D. V gave up 0 bases and J gave up 3 bases, with 8 bases separating them. There are 14 residues in the CDR3. Germline CDR1 reads KGHSH; CDR2 reads LQKENI.

This clonotype was seen a handful of times. The chain uses TRBV19 and TRBJ1-5; D not resolved. The CDR3 length is 14 residues. Germline values: CDR1 LNHDA, CDR2 SQIVND (reference sequence). V was cut by 3 bases and J by 5 bases, with 11 bases left in between. The CDR3 coding sequence is TGTGCCAGTAGTATTTCTCCACTCTATCAGCCCCAGCATTTT. It translates to CASSISPLYQPQHF.

This clonotype was seen more than once but under ten times. V gene TRBV29-1 combines with J gene TRBJ1-1; D ambiguous. The CDR3 is made up of 12 amino acids. V lost 6 bases, J lost 1 base, and 9 bases lay in between. CDR1 is SQVTM and CDR2 is ANQGSEA in the germline V gene. CDR3 sequence: CSVSPGNTEAFF. The CDR3 bases are TGCAGCGTGAGTCCCGGGAACACTGAAGCTTTCTTT.

There are many counts of this clonotype. The V call is TRBV12-3 or TRBV12-4, the J call TRBJ2-7; a possible D gene is TRBD2 (6 bases). This CDR3 region has 13 residues. The germline V and J ends were trimmed by 6 bases and 5 bases, with 14 bases remaining between them. The DNA of the CDR3 is TGTGCCAGCAGCCTTGGGCTAGCGAACGAGCAGTACTTC. Its protein product is CASSLGLANEQYF.

The table lists this clonotype with a few counts. The chain uses TRBV7-8 and TRBJ2-3; 7 bases are shared with TRBD2. The germline CDR1 and CDR2 sequences are SGHVS and FQNEAQ. The J segment lost 9 bases and the V segment lost 0 bases, leaving 9 bases of the junction unmatched. The CDR3 runs 15 residues. CDR3 sequence: CASSLAEGRAHTQYF. DNA for the CDR3: TGTGCCAGCAGCTTAGCGGAGGGGAGGGCCCACACGCAGTATTTT.

V is TRBV5-8 and J is TRBJ2-7, with 7 bases lining up with TRBD2. This CDR3 spans 16 amino acids. Germline loops: CDR1 SGHTS, CDR2 YDEGEE. V gave up 2 bases and J gave up 3 bases; unmatched junction bases: 11. The CDR3 reads CASSFPGDYPYYEQYF. The CDR3 bases are TGTGCCAGCAGCTTTCCCGGGGACTACCCTTACTACGAGCAGTACTTC.

V usage is TRBV7-9 and J usage is TRBJ2-3; TRBD1 matches 9 bases. CDR3 length equals 15 residues. Germline trimming cut 5 bases from V and 5 bases from J; bases unmatched to any gene: 8. CDR1 SEHNR and CDR2 FQNEAQ come from the germline V gene (reference sequence). The CDR3 DNA sequence: TGTGCCAGCAGCCCCACAGGGGGCGCGGGAGATACGCAGTATTTT. Its protein product is CASSPTGGAGDTQYF. Looking up the rest from reference TRBV7-9 and TRBJ2-3 gives the full variable domain: DTGVSQNPRHKITKRGQNVTFRCDPISEHNRLYWYRQTLGQGPEFLTYFQNEAQLEKSRLLSDRFSAERPKGSFSTLEIQRTEQGDSAMYLCASSPTGGAGDTQYFGPGTRLTVL.

This clonotype was recorded a few times. The chain joins TRBV12-3 or TRBV12-4 to TRBJ2-3; the match to TRBD2 covers 7 bases. The CDR3 contains 17 residues. The trim removed 5 bases at V and 11 bases at J, leaving 22 bases unmatched. The chain's CDR3 is CASSLRTSIRSDVMQYF. DNA for the CDR3: TGTGCCAGCAGTCTCCGGACTAGTATCAGGTCAGATGTAATGCAGTATTTT.

As for this clonotype: A much larger clone lies a single base off, so this may be a read error. The chain has TRBV20-1 and TRBJ2-1; 10 bases map to TRBD2. The CDR3 totals 17 residues. The germline gives CDR1 DFQATT, CDR2 SNEGSKA (reference sequence). In DNA, the CDR3 is TGCTGTGCTAGAGATGGTGGGCTAGCGGGAGACAGTATTGAGCAGTTCTTC. Translated, it gives CCARDGGLAGDSIEQFF.